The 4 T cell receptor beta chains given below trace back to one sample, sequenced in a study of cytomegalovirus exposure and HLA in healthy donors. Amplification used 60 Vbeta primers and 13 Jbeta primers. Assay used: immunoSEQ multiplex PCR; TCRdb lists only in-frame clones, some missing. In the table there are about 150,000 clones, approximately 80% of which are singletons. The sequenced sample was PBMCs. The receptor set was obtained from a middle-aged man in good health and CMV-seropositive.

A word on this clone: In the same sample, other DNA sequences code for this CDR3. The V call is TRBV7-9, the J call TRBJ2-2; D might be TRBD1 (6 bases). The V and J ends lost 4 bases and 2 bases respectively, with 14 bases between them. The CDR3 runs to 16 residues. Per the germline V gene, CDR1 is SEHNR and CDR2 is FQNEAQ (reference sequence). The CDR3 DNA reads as TGTGCCAGCAGCTCCCCTAGGACAGCCAACACCGGGGAGCTGTTTTTT. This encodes CASSSPRTANTGELFF.

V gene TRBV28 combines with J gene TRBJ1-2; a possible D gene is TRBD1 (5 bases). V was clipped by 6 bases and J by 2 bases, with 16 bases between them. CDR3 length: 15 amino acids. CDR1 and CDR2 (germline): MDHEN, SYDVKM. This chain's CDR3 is CASRPPGVANYGYTF. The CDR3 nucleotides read TGTGCCAGCAGACCACCGGGGGTGGCAAACTATGGCTACACCTTC.

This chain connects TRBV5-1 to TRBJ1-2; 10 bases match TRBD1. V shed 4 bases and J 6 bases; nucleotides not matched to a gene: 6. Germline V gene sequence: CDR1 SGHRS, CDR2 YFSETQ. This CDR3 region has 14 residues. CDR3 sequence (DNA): TGCGCCAGCAGCCCCGGACAGGGGGAGGATGGCTACACCTTC. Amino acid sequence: CASSPGQGEDGYTF.

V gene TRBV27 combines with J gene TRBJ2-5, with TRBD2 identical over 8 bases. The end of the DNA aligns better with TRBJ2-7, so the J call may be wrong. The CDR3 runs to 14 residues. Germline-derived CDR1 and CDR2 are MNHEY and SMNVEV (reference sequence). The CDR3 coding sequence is TGTGCCAGCAGTGCACGAGCGGGAGCCTACGAGCAGTACTTC. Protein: CASSARAGAYEQYF.